This TCR beta chain was sequenced for a study of neoadjuvant anti-PD-1 for oral cavity cancer. Produced via immunoSEQ multiplex PCR; TCRdb's table is partial and in-frame only. The table lists just over 65,000 clones, about 88% of them singletons, with more than 3% in the top ten. CDR3 length equals 15 residues. Time point of the sample: after neoadjuvant nivolumab, at surgical resection. The rearrangement joins TRBV21-1 to TRBJ1-2; the table's D call of TRBD1 was not tested on the DNA. TRBV21-1 is recorded as a pseudogene. The sequence was obtained from a person between 40 and 80 years old with oral cavity squamous cell carcinoma. This sample comprised PBMCs, obtained after nivolumab (anti-PD-1) treatment. CDR3 DNA: TGTGCCAGCAGCAAAAGGTCGAGACAGGGCGGCGGCTACACCTTC. Protein product: CASSKRSRQGGGYTF.